The subject of this entry is one T cell receptor (beta chain). The data were taken from a study of control samples from healthy donors and cancer patients. TCRdb's table, derived via immunoSEQ multiplex PCR, lists solely in-frame clones and lacks some. The sample has about 170,000 clones, 85% to 90% seen once; the top ten hold 4.5% to 6%. The CDR3 loop spans 13 amino acids. V gave up 6 bases and J gave up 7 bases, with 13 bases separating them. In germline, CDR1 is LGHNT, CDR2 FRNRAP. This receptor was identified in a woman aged 25 to 39 in good health. The sequenced material came from blood. The rearrangement links TRBV12-5 to TRBJ1-5; D gene ambiguous. CDR3 DNA sequence: TGTGCTAGTGGCGAGGGAACGGGCCAGCCCCAGCATTTT. This sequence encodes CASGEGTGQPQHF.